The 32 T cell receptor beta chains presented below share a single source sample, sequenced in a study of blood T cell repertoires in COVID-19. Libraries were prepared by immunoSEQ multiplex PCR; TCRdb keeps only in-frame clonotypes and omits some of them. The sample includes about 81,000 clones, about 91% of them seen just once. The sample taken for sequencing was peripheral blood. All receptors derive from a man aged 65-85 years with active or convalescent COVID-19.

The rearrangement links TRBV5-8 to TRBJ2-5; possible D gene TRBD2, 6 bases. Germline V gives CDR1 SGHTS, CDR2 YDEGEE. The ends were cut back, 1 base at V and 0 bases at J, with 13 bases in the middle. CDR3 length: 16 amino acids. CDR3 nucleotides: TGTGCCAGCAGCTTGAGGGACTTTGCGTACCAAGAGACCCAGTACTTC. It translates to CASSLRDFAYQETQYF.

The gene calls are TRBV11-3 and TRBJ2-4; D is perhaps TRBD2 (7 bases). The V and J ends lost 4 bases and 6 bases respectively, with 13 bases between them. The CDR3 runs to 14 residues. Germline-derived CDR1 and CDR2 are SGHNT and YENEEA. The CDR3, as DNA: TGTGCCAGCAGCTCGCGGAGGGGGGGAAACATTCAGTACTTC. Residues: CASSSRRGGNIQYF.

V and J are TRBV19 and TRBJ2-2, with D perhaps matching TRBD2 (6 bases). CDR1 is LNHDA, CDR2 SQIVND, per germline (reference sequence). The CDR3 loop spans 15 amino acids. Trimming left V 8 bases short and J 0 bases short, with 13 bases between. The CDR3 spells CASGRGTANTGELFF. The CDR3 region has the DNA TGTGCCAGTGGCCGCGGGACGGCGAACACCGGGGAGCTGTTTTTT.

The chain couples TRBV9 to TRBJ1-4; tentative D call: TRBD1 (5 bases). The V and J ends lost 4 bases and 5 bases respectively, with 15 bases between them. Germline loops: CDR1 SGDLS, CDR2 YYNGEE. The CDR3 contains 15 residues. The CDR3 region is CASSSSRGLNEKLFF. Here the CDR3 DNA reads TGTGCCAGCAGCTCCTCCCGGGGACTAAATGAAAAACTGTTTTTT.

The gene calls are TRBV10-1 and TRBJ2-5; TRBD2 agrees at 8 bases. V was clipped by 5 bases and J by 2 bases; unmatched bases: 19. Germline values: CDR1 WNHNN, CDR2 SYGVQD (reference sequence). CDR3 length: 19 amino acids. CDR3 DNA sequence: TGCGCCAGCAGTTCCTCCGGTGGTGGGCGGGGGGCAATTCAAGAGACCCAGTACTTC. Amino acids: CASSSSGGGRGAIQETQYF.

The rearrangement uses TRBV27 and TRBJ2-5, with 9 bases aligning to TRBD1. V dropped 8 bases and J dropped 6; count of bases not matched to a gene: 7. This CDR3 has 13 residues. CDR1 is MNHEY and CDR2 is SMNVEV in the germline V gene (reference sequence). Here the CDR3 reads CASGPDRGQTQYF. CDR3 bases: TGTGCCAGCGGACCGGACAGGGGACAGACCCAGTACTTC.

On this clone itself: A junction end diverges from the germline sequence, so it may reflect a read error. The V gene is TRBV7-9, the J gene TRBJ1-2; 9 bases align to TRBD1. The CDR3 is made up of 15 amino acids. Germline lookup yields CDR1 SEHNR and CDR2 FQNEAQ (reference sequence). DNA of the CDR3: TGTGCCAGCAGTTTAGACAGGGGGGAATACTATGGCTACACCTTC. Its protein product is CASSLDRGEYYGYTF.

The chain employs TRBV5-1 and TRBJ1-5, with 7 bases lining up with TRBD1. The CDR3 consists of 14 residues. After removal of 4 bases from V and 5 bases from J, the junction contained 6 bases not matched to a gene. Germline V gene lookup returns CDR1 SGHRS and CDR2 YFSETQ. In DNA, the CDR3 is TGCGCCAGCAGCGAAGGGACAGAATATCAGCCCCAGCATTTT. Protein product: CASSEGTEYQPQHF.

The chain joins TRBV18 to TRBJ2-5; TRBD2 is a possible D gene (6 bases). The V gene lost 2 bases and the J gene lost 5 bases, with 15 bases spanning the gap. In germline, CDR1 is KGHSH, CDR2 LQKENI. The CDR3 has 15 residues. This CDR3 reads CASSPIYGGEETQYF. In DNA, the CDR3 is TGTGCCAGCTCACCAATATATGGCGGGGAGGAGACCCAGTACTTC.

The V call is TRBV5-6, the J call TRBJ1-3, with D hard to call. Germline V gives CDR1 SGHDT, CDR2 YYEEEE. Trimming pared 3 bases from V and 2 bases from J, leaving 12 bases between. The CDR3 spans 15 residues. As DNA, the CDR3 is TGTGCCAGCAGCTCCACTAGGGTAGCTGGAAACACCATATATTTT. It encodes CASSSTRVAGNTIYF.

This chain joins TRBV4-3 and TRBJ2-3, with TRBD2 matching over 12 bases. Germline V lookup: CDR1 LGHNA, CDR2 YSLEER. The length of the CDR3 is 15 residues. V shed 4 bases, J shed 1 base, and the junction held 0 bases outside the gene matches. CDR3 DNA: TGCGCCAGCAGCCCTAGCGGGGGGGGCACAGATACGCAGTATTTT. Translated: CASSPSGGGTDTQYF.

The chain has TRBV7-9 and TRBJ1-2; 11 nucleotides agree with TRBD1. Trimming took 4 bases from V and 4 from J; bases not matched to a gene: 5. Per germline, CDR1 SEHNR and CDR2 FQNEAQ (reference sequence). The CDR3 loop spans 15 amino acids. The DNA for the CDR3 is TGTGCCAGCAGCTATGGGACAGGGGGACCCTATGGCTACACCTTC. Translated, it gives CASSYGTGGPYGYTF.

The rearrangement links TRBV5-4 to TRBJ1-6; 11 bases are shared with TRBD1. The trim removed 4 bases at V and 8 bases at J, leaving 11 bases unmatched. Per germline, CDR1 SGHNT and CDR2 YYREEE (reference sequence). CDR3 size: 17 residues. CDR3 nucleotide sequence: TGTGCCAGCAGCCAAGGGACAGGGGGTATTAGGGATTCACCCCTCCACTTT. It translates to CASSQGTGGIRDSPLHF.

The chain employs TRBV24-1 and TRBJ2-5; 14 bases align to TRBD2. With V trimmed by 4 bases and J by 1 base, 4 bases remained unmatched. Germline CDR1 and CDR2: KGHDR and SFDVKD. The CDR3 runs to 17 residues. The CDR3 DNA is TGTGCCACCAGTGACCCCGGACTAGCGGGGGGCCAAGAGACCCAGTACTTC. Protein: CATSDPGLAGGQETQYF.

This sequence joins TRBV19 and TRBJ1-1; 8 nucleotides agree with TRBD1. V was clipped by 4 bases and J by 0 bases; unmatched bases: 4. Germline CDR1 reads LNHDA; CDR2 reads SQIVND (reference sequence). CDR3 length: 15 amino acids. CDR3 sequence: CASSTRQGMNTEAFF. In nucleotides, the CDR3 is TGTGCCAGTAGTACCCGACAGGGGATGAACACTGAAGCTTTCTTT.

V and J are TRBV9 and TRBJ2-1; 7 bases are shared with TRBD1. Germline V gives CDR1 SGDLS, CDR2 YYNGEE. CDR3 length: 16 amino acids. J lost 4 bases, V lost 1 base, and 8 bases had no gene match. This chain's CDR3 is CASSVIGQATYNEQFF. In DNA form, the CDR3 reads TGTGCCAGCAGCGTAATCGGACAGGCCACTTACAATGAGCAGTTCTTC. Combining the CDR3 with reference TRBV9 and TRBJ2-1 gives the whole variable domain DSGVTQTPKHLITATGQRVTLRCSPRSGDLSVYWYQQSLDQGLQFLIQYYNGEERAKGNILERFSAQQFPDLHSELNLSSLELGDSALYFCASSVIGQATYNEQFFGPGTRLTVL.

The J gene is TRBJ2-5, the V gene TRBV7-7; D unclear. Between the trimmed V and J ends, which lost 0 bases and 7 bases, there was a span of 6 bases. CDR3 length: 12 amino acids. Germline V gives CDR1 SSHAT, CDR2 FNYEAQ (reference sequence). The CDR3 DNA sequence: TGTGCCAGCAGCTTAGCGTCAGGGACCCAGTACTTC. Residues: CASSLASGTQYF.

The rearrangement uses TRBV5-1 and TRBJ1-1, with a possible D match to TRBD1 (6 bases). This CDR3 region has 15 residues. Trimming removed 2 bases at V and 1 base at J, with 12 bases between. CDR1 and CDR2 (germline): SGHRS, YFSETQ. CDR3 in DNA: TGCGCCAGCAGCTTAGGGACACAAGAGAACACTGAAGCTTTCTTT. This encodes CASSLGTQENTEAFF.

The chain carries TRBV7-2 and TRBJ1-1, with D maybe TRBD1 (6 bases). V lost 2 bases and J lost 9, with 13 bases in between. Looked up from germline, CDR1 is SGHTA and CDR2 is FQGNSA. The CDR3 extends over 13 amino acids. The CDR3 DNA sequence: TGTGCCAGCAGCTTAACGGGGCAGGGGAAAGCTTTCTTT. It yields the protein CASSLTGQGKAFF.

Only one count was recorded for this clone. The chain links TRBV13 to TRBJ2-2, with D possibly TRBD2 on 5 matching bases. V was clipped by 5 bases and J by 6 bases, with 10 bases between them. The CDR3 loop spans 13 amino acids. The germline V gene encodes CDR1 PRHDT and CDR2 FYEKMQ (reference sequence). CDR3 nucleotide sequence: TGTGCCAGCAGCCCTCCTAGCTCCGGGGAGCTGTTTTTT. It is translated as CASSPPSSGELFF.

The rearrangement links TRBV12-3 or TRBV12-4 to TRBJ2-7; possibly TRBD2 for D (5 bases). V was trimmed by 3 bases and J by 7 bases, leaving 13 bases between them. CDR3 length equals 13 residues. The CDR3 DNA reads TGTGCCAGCAGTTTCGGGAACATAGGGGAGCAGTACTTC. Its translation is CASSFGNIGEQYF.

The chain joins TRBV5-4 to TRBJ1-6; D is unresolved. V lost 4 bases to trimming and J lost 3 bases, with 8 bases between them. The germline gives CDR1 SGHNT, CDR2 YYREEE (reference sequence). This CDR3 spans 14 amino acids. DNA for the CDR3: TGTGCCAGCAGCCCCGGGAGCTATAATTCACCCCTCCACTTT. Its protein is CASSPGSYNSPLHF.

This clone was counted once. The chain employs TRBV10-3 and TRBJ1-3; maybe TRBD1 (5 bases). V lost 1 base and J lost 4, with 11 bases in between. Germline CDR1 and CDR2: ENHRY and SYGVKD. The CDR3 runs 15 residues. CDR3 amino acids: CAISEYGGRGNTIYF. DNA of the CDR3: TGTGCCATCAGTGAGTACGGGGGAAGAGGAAACACCATATATTTT.

This chain's CDR3 is CASSPGQGVVYGYTF. The CDR3 nucleotides are TGTGCCAGCAGTCCAGGACAGGGGGTAGTCTATGGCTACACCTTC. This chain joins TRBV6-2 or TRBV6-3 and TRBJ1-2; TRBD1 matches 10 bases. The junction had 7 bases not matched to a gene; V was cut back by 5 bases and J by 4 bases. Germline V gives CDR1 MNHEY, CDR2 SVGEGT. The CDR3 loop spans 15 amino acids.

DNA of the CDR3: TGCAGTGCTCCCGCCTACGAGCAGTACTTC. Protein sequence: CSAPAYEQYF. This rearrangement joins TRBV20-1 to TRBJ2-7; D gene uncertain. The CDR3 runs to 10 residues. Trimming stripped 5 bases from V and 2 bases from J, with 4 bases between. Looked up from germline, CDR1 is DFQATT and CDR2 is SNEGSKA (reference sequence).

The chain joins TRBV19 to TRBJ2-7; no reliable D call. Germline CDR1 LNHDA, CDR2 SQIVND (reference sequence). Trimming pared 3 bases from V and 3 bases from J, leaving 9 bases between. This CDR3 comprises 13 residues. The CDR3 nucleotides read TGTGCCAGTAGTATTTGGCAGAACTACGAGCAGTACTTC. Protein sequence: CASSIWQNYEQYF.

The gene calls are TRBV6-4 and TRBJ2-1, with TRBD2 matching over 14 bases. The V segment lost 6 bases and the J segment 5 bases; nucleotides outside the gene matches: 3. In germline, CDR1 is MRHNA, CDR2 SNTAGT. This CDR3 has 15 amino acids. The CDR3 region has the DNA TGTGCCAGCAGCAGGACTAGCGGGGGGCACAATGAGCAGTTCTTC. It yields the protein CASSRTSGGHNEQFF.

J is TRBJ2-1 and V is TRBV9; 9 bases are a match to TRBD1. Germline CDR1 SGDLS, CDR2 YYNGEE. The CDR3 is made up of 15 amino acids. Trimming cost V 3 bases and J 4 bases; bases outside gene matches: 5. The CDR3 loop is CASSAGTGTYNEQFF. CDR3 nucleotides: TGTGCCAGCAGCGCCGGGACAGGGACTTACAATGAGCAGTTCTTC.

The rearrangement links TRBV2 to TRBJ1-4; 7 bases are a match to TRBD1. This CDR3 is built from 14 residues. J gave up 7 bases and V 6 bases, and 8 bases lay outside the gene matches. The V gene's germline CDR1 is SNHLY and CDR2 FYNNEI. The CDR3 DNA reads TGTGCCAGCAGGAAGGACAGGACGGGTGAAAAACTGTTTTTT. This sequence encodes CASRKDRTGEKLFF.

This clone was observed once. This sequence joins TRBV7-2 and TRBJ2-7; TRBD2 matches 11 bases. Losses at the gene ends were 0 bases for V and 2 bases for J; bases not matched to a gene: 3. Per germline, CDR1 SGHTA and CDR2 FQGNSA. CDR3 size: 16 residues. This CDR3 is CASSLATSGGPYEQYF. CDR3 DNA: TGTGCCAGCAGCTTAGCCACTAGCGGGGGCCCCTACGAGCAGTACTTC.

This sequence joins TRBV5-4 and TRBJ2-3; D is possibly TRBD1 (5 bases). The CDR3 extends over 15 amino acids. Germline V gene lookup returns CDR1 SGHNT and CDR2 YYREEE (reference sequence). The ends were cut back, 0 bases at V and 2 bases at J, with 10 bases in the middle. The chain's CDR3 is CASSLGGLNTDTQYF. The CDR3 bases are TGTGCCAGCAGCTTGGGGGGCTTAAACACAGATACGCAGTATTTT.

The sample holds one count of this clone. CDR3 coding DNA: TGTGCCAGCCCGGGAGGGTACTCCTACGAGCAGTACTTC. Translated: CASPGGYSYEQYF. This rearrangement joins TRBV12-3 or TRBV12-4 to TRBJ2-7, with 8 bases fitting TRBD2. V lost 8 bases to trimming and J lost 0 bases; unmatched junction nucleotides: 3. This CDR3 has 13 residues.